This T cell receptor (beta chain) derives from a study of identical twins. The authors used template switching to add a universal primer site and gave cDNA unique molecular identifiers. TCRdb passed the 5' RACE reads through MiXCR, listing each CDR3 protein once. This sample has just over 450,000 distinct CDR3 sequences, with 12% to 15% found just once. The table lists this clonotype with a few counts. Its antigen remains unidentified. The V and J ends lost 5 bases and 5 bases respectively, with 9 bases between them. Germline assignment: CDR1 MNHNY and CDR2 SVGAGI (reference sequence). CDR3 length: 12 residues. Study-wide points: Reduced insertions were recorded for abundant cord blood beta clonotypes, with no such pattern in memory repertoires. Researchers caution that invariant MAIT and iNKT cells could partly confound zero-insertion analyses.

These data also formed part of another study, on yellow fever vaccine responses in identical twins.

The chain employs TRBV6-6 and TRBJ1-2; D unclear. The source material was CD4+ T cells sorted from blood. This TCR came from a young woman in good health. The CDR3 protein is CASSNPPYGYTF. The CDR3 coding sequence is TGTGCCAGCAGTAACCCTCCTTATGGCTACACCTTC.